In its sample, the clone carrying this T cell receptor (beta chain) ranks as medium-sized. As yet, its antigen is unknown. The sample comes from a study of OX40 agonist ivuxolimab in advanced cancers. Study-level results: Among T cells, CD8+ cells averaged more expanded clones than CD4+ cells. Relatively little clonal expansion, among the lowest observed, appeared in partial responders at 0.1-3.0 mg/kg.

This table comes from immunoSEQ multiplex PCR, and its TCRdb copy is limited to in-frame clones, with some not included. Of 20,000 to 25,000 clones listed, about 79% are singletons. In germline, CDR1 is GTSNPN, CDR2 SVGIG (reference sequence). V was pared by 3 bases and J by 0 bases, with 12 bases between. CDR3 size: 14 residues. The rearrangement joins TRBV30 to TRBJ2-7, with D unclear. This clonotype originated in an adult with an advanced solid tumor such as melanoma, head and neck, liver or kidney cancer. Material: CD4+ or CD8+ T cells sorted from blood, obtained in a trial of the OX40 agonist ivuxolimab. CDR3 protein: CAWSGQESSYEQYF. For the CDR3, the DNA is TGTGCCTGGAGCGGTCAGGAGAGCTCCTACGAGCAGTACTTC.